Following are 17 T cell receptor beta chains from one sample sequenced in a study of blood T cell repertoires in COVID-19. The table came from immunoSEQ multiplex PCR; TCRdb's copy has only in-frame clones and leaves some out. Of fewer than 200,000 clones listed, 85% to 90% are singletons. The source material was peripheral blood. The receptors stem from a woman aged 60 to 75 with acute or convalescent COVID-19.

The chain employs TRBV28 and TRBJ2-7; possible D gene TRBD1, 5 bases. The CDR3 has 16 residues. Trimming took 5 bases from V and 3 from J, leaving 20 bases between them. Looked up from germline, CDR1 is MDHEN and CDR2 is SYDVKM. CDR3 sequence (DNA): TGTGCCAGCAGTCCTACTGGACATCTCCCTCGCTACGAGCAGTACTTC. Amino acid sequence: CASSPTGHLPRYEQYF.

The chain joins TRBV2 to TRBJ1-1; 9 bases are shared with TRBD1. Germline V gene sequence: CDR1 SNHLY, CDR2 FYNNEI. The CDR3 totals 13 residues. Unmatched junction bases numbered 6, after V lost 2 bases and J lost 11 bases. CDR3 amino acids: CASSELGQGMAFF. The CDR3 DNA sequence: TGTGCCAGCAGTGAACTAGGACAGGGGATGGCTTTCTTT.

V and J are TRBV5-1 and TRBJ2-5, with TRBD2 as a possible D gene (6 bases). The CDR3 contains 11 residues. The germline V gene encodes CDR1 SGHRS and CDR2 YFSETQ. Deletions cut 7 bases from V and 5 bases from J, with 9 bases between. CDR3 nucleotide sequence: TGCGCCAGCCGGGGGTGGGAGACCCAGTACTTC. Residues: CASRGWETQYF.

The chain recombines TRBV6-1 with TRBJ2-1, with 8 bases lining up with TRBD1. J lost 4 bases, V lost 3 bases, and 5 bases had no gene match. Germline V gives CDR1 MNHNS, CDR2 SASEGT. This CDR3 region has 15 residues. The CDR3 is CASSDQGAPYNEQFF. In nucleotides, the CDR3 is TGTGCCAGCAGTGACCAGGGGGCCCCTTACAATGAGCAGTTCTTC.

V is TRBV30 and J is TRBJ2-1; D call uncertain. V was shortened by 8 bases and J by 4 bases, with 18 bases between the two germline ends. CDR1 is GTSNPN, CDR2 SVGIG, per germline (reference sequence). CDR3 length equals 14 residues. The CDR3 DNA follows: TGTGCCGCTTACACCCGTTTTACGTACAATGAGCAGTTCTTC. This gives the protein CAAYTRFTYNEQFF.

The chain uses TRBV7-3 and TRBJ2-3; TRBD2 aligns across 9 bases. Germline CDR1 and CDR2: SGHTA and FQGTGA. The CDR3 runs 15 residues. V was pared by 3 bases and J by 4 bases, with 5 bases of the junction left unmatched. CDR3 bases: TGTGCCAGCAGCTTTAGCGGGAGAGAGTCAGATACGCAGTATTTT. Its protein product is CASSFSGRESDTQYF. Based on the CDR3 plus reference TRBV7-3 and TRBJ2-3, the full variable domain is GAGVSQTPSNKVTEKGKYVELRCDPISGHTALYWYRQSLGQGPEFLIYFQGTGAADDSGLPNDRFFAVRPEGSVSTLKIQRTERGDSAVYLCASSFSGRESDTQYFGPGTRLTVL.

This clone has just a few counts. The chain couples TRBV14 to TRBJ2-3; 13 nucleotides align to TRBD2. The CDR3 contains 16 residues. With V trimmed by 4 bases and J by 4 bases, 5 bases remained unmatched. Germline CDR1 and CDR2: SGHDN and FVKESK. CDR3 amino acids: CASSRTSGSIADTQYF. The CDR3 nucleotides read TGTGCCAGCAGCCGGACTAGCGGGAGCATAGCAGATACGCAGTATTTT.

The chain uses TRBV6-6 and TRBJ1-1; D is unclear. The ends were cut back, 6 bases at V and 8 bases at J, with 10 bases in the middle. This CDR3 is 11 amino acids long. CDR1 MNHNY and CDR2 SVGAGI come from the germline V gene (reference sequence). The CDR3 here is CASSTSGEAFF. CDR3 DNA sequence: TGTGCCAGCAGCACTTCGGGGGAAGCTTTCTTT.

The rearrangement uses TRBV19 and TRBJ1-2, with D unresolved. The V end was cut by 5 bases, the J end by 0 bases, with 13 bases between. The CDR3 consists of 15 residues. The germline V gene encodes CDR1 LNHDA and CDR2 SQIVND (reference sequence). The CDR3 DNA reads as TGTGCCAGTAGTCTACAGTCCCACCCTAACTATGGCTACACCTTC. Translating gives CASSLQSHPNYGYTF. Full variable domain (missing parts from reference TRBV19 and TRBJ1-2): DGGITQSPKYLFRKEGQNVTLSCEQNLNHDAMYWYRQDPGQGLRLIYYSQIVNDFQKGDIAEGYSVSREKKESFPLTVTSAQKNPTAFYLCASSLQSHPNYGYTFGSGTRLTVV.

V is TRBV7-9 and J is TRBJ2-2; a weak D match, TRBD1 (5 bases). V dropped 2 bases and J dropped 5 bases, with 6 bases sitting between them. CDR3 length: 13 amino acids. Germline CDR1 is SEHNR and CDR2 is FQNEAQ (reference sequence). The CDR3 loop is CASSLKGTGELFF. The DNA of the CDR3 is TGTGCCAGCAGCTTAAAGGGGACCGGGGAGCTGTTTTTT.

The rearrangement joins TRBV9 to TRBJ1-5; no clear D gene. V gave up 1 base and J gave up 4 bases, with 12 bases separating them. There are 15 residues in the CDR3. Germline V lookup: CDR1 SGDLS, CDR2 YYNGEE. CDR3 sequence: CASSVLPDKNQPQHF. CDR3 nucleotide sequence: TGTGCCAGCAGCGTATTACCAGACAAGAATCAGCCCCAGCATTTT.

The gene calls are TRBV7-2 and TRBJ1-2; TRBD1 matches 8 bases. Germline CDR1 SGHTA, CDR2 FQGNSA. The V segment lost 5 bases and the J segment 5 bases; nucleotides outside the gene matches: 13. CDR3 length equals 16 residues. The CDR3 DNA is TGTGCCAGCAGCCAGACCTCAGGGGGCGCCCGGTATGGCTACACCTTC. It translates to CASSQTSGGARYGYTF.

The V call is TRBV4-2, the J call TRBJ2-2; 11 bases are a match to TRBD2. The germline V gene encodes CDR1 LGHNA and CDR2 YNFKEQ. V shed 0 bases and J 2 bases; nucleotides not matched to a gene: 5. The CDR3 covers 18 residues. In DNA form, the CDR3 reads TGTGCCAGCAGCCAAGATCTAGCGGGAGGCCCCAACACCGGGGAGCTGTTTTTT. It specifies CASSQDLAGGPNTGELFF.

The CDR3 sequence: CASKLAGASYEQYF. The CDR3 DNA follows: TGTGCCAGCAAGCTAGCGGGAGCTTCCTACGAGCAGTACTTC. This sequence joins TRBV6-5 and TRBJ2-7; 10 bases match TRBD2. This CDR3 has 14 residues. After removal of 7 bases from V and 1 base from J, the junction contained 4 bases not matched to a gene. CDR1 and CDR2 from the germline V gene are MNHEY and SVGAGI.

V usage is TRBV7-2 and J usage is TRBJ2-3; 7 bases are a match to TRBD2. J gave up 0 bases and V 1 base, and 4 bases lay outside the gene matches. The germline V gene has CDR1 SGHTA and CDR2 FQGNSA. This CDR3 has 16 residues. The CDR3 DNA is TGTGCCAGCAGCTTAGATCTAGCGGTGAGCACAGATACGCAGTATTTT. This sequence encodes CASSLDLAVSTDTQYF. Combining the CDR3 with reference TRBV7-2 and TRBJ2-3 gives the whole variable domain GAGVSQSPSNKVTEKGKDVELRCDPISGHTALYWYRQSLGQGLEFLIYFQGNSAPDKSGLPSDRFSAERTGGSVSTLTIQRTQQEDSAVYLCASSLDLAVSTDTQYFGPGTRLTVL.

The chain combines TRBV5-1 with TRBJ2-5, with a weak D call TRBD2 (6 bases). The CDR3 totals 15 residues. Germline lookup yields CDR1 SGHRS and CDR2 YFSETQ. The V gene lost 2 bases and the J gene lost 1 base, with 12 bases spanning the gap. The CDR3 coding sequence is TGCGCCAGCAGCTTCACCGGGACTGTCCAAGAGACCCAGTACTTC. It yields the protein CASSFTGTVQETQYF.

Note on this clone: The junction differs from germline at one of its ends, possibly a read error. This chain links TRBV28 with TRBJ1-3; 7 bases are a match to TRBD1. This CDR3 is 12 amino acids long. Germline V lookup: CDR1 MDHEN, CDR2 SYDVKM. Here the CDR3 reads CASSLAEGAKNF. In DNA, the CDR3 is TGTGCCAGCAGTCTGGCCGAGGGGGCCAAGAATTTT.